What follows are 20 T cell receptor beta chains derived from one specimen sequenced in a study of cytomegalovirus exposure and HLA in healthy donors. The PCR employed 60 Vbeta primers together with 13 Jbeta primers. Sequenced by immunoSEQ multiplex PCR; TCRdb stores in-frame clones only, minus some. The sample records 180,000 or so clones, approximately 71% being singletons. The sequencing input was PBMCs. The receptors shown here come from a woman aged 40 to 55 in good health and CMV-seropositive.

This chain joins TRBV30 and TRBJ1-4; no definite D call. Germline CDR1 and CDR2: GTSNPN and SVGIG (reference sequence). The V gene lost 1 base and the J gene lost 8 bases, with 5 bases spanning the gap. The CDR3 loop spans 11 amino acids. The CDR3 loop is CAWSEQEKLFF. CDR3 sequence (DNA): TGTGCCTGGAGTGAACAGGAAAAACTGTTTTTT.

The chain combines TRBV28 with TRBJ2-7; a possible D gene is TRBD2 (5 bases). The V end was cut by 7 bases, the J end by 0 bases, with 13 bases between. The CDR3 covers 14 residues. Germline V gene lookup returns CDR1 MDHEN and CDR2 SYDVKM. The CDR3 loop reads CASIPAGNSYEQYF. The CDR3 DNA reads TGTGCCAGCATCCCAGCCGGGAACTCCTACGAGCAGTACTTC.

A few counts support this clone. The CDR3 region has the DNA TGTGCCAGCTCACCACAGGCGGGACAGGGGGCCAACGTCCTGACTTTC. This encodes CASSPQAGQGANVLTF. The J gene is TRBJ2-6, the V gene TRBV18; the D gene is possibly TRBD1 (7 bases). The CDR3 runs to 16 residues. Trimming pared 1 base from V and 4 bases from J, leaving 11 bases between. The germline V gene encodes CDR1 KGHSH and CDR2 LQKENI.

This chain connects TRBV5-1 to TRBJ2-5, with 9 bases identical to TRBD2. The junction had 12 bases not matched to a gene; V was cut back by 4 bases and J by 5 bases. This CDR3 region has 16 residues. The V gene's germline CDR1 is SGHRS and CDR2 YFSETQ. CDR3: CASSPGLAIGSETQYF. The CDR3 DNA reads as TGCGCCAGCAGCCCCGGACTAGCGATTGGGTCTGAGACCCAGTACTTC.

CDR3 sequence: CASRAAGGPHNEQFF. As DNA, the CDR3 is TGTGCCAGCAGGGCAGCGGGAGGGCCGCACAATGAGCAGTTCTTC. This sequence joins TRBV28 and TRBJ2-1, with 10 bases that match TRBD2. Germline V gene sequence: CDR1 MDHEN, CDR2 SYDVKM. The CDR3 is made up of 15 amino acids. After removal of 6 bases from V and 5 bases from J, the junction contained 7 bases not matched to a gene.

This clone was picked up one time. The V and J genes are TRBV29-1 and TRBJ1-2; TRBD1 matches at 7 bases. This CDR3 spans 11 amino acids. CDR1 and CDR2 from the germline V gene are SQVTM and ANQGSEA. V was clipped by 7 bases and J by 8 bases; unmatched bases: 7. The CDR3 region has the DNA TGCAGCGGAACAGGGGCAGGCGGCTACACCTTC. It translates to CSGTGAGGYTF.

The chain couples TRBV30 to TRBJ1-1; 11 bases line up with TRBD1. The J segment lost 4 bases and the V segment lost 2 bases, leaving 12 bases of the junction unmatched. Germline V CDR1 and CDR2: GTSNPN, SVGIG (reference sequence). CDR3 length: 17 residues. CDR3 in amino acids: CAWSHTRTGGAVTEAFF. In nucleotides, the CDR3 is TGTGCCTGGAGTCATACCCGGACAGGGGGCGCAGTCACTGAAGCTTTCTTT.

The V gene is TRBV5-4, the J gene TRBJ2-2; the D gene is possibly TRBD1 (6 bases). Germline V gives CDR1 SGHNT, CDR2 YYREEE (reference sequence). Trimming took 2 bases from V and 5 from J, leaving 13 bases between them. The CDR3 sequence is 15 residues long. CDR3 DNA sequence: TGTGCCAGCAGCTTCACAGGGATGCGGACCGGGGAGCTGTTTTTT. Translated: CASSFTGMRTGELFF.

This clone was seen only a few times. The chain recombines TRBV28 with TRBJ2-7; D perhaps matches TRBD2 (7 bases). The germline V and J ends were trimmed by 6 bases and 3 bases, with 18 bases remaining between them. CDR1 and CDR2 (germline): MDHEN, SYDVKM. The CDR3 consists of 15 residues. The DNA of the CDR3 is TGTGCCAGCAGGACATTGCGGGGGCAAAACTACGAGCAGTACTTC. This codes for CASRTLRGQNYEQYF.

The chain uses TRBV7-3 and TRBJ2-2; perhaps TRBD1 as D (9 bases). The CDR3 contains 15 residues. Looked up from germline, CDR1 is SGHTA and CDR2 is FQGTGA. The ends were cut back, 3 bases at V and 5 bases at J, with 13 bases in the middle. CDR3 DNA sequence: TGTGCCAGCAGCTTTAGCGGGACAGGGACCGGGGAGCTGTTTTTT. Its protein is CASSFSGTGTGELFF. The full variable domain, with the rest looked up from reference TRBV7-3 and TRBJ2-2, is GAGVSQTPSNKVTEKGKYVELRCDPISGHTALYWYRQSLGQGPEFLIYFQGTGAADDSGLPNDRFFAVRPEGSVSTLKIQRTERGDSAVYLCASSFSGTGTGELFFGEGSRLTVL.

V gene TRBV5-4 combines with J gene TRBJ2-1, with 9 positions matching TRBD2. Trimming at V came to 3 bases and at J to 0 bases, leaving 7 bases not matched to a gene. The V gene's germline CDR1 is SGHNT and CDR2 YYREEE (reference sequence). This CDR3 comprises 17 residues. The CDR3 reads CASSSGLATSSYNEQFF. The DNA for the CDR3 is TGTGCCAGCAGCTCTGGACTAGCGACGAGCTCCTACAATGAGCAGTTCTTC.

The chain employs TRBV6-1 and TRBJ1-5, with a possible D match to TRBD1 (6 bases). V was shortened by 5 bases and J by 2 bases, with 13 bases between the two germline ends. CDR3 length: 15 residues. CDR1 and CDR2 (germline): MNHNS, SASEGT. The CDR3 reads CASSKQGLGNQPQHF. The CDR3, as DNA: TGTGCCAGCAGTAAACAGGGTCTTGGCAATCAGCCCCAGCATTTT.

This clone occurred a few times. The chain employs TRBV5-4 and TRBJ2-1, with 8 bases identical to TRBD2. Germline CDR1 and CDR2: SGHNT and YYREEE (reference sequence). V trimming: 4 bases; J trimming: 5 bases; junction bases outside the gene matches: 5. CDR3 size: 14 residues. The CDR3 DNA is TGTGCCAGCAGCCCGGGGGGGGCAAACAATGAGCAGTTCTTC. It translates to CASSPGGANNEQFF.

This chain connects TRBV11-2 to TRBJ1-1; perhaps TRBD1 as D (5 bases). V dropped 3 bases and J dropped 4 bases, with 12 bases sitting between them. The CDR3 has 14 amino acids. The germline gives CDR1 SGHAT, CDR2 FQNNGV. CDR3 in DNA: TGTGCCAGCAGCTTGCAGGGAGGGAGCACTGAAGCTTTCTTT. This codes for CASSLQGGSTEAFF.

V and J are TRBV5-5 and TRBJ1-2; possible D gene TRBD1, 6 bases. Germline V lookup: CDR1 SGHKS, CDR2 YYEKEE (reference sequence). The length of the CDR3 is 13 residues. V lost 6 bases and J 4 bases, leaving 13 bases between the germline ends. CDR3 protein: CASTLGQPYGYTF. CDR3 nucleotides: TGTGCCAGCACCCTGGGACAACCCTATGGCTACACCTTC. Based on the CDR3 plus reference TRBV5-5 and TRBJ1-2, the full variable domain is DAGVTQSPTHLIKTRGQQVTLRCSPISGHKSVSWYQQVLGQGPQFIFQYYEKEERGRGNFPDRFSARQFPNYSSELNVNALLLGDSALYLCASTLGQPYGYTFGSGTRLTVV.

The chain couples TRBV5-4 to TRBJ1-2; 7 nucleotides align to TRBD1. Germline CDR1 SGHNT, CDR2 YYREEE (reference sequence). V shed 0 bases, J shed 8 bases, and the junction held 19 bases outside the gene matches. The CDR3 is 18 amino acids. The CDR3 coding sequence is TGTGCCAGCAGCTTGGGTAATTTAGGGACAGTCGGTTCACGCGGCTACACCTTC. Protein sequence: CASSLGNLGTVGSRGYTF.

The V and J genes are TRBV7-9 and TRBJ1-1; D not certain. This CDR3 spans 14 amino acids. The germline V gene encodes CDR1 SEHNR and CDR2 FQNEAQ (reference sequence). Trimming stripped 2 bases from V and 1 base from J, with 8 bases between. CDR3 bases: TGTGCCAGCAGCTTACAGAAGTGGAACACTGAAGCTTTCTTT. This sequence encodes CASSLQKWNTEAFF.

The chain couples TRBV27 to TRBJ1-2; 7 bases are a match to TRBD1. Germline values: CDR1 MNHEY, CDR2 SMNVEV (reference sequence). V dropped 2 bases and J dropped 4; count of bases not matched to a gene: 4. The CDR3 length is 14 residues. The CDR3 sequence is CASSLTGQFYGYTF. The CDR3 DNA reads as TGTGCCAGCAGTTTAACGGGACAGTTCTATGGCTACACCTTC.

CDR3 in amino acids: CASSLTPYEQYF. The CDR3 DNA reads as TGTGCCAGCAGTTTAACCCCTTACGAGCAGTACTTC. The chain uses TRBV28 and TRBJ2-5; D is ambiguous. The DNA matches TRBJ2-7 better at its end, which makes the J call doubtful. Per the germline V gene, CDR1 is MDHEN and CDR2 is SYDVKM. The CDR3 totals 12 residues.

The gene calls are TRBV18 and TRBJ2-5, with TRBD2 matching over 8 bases. CDR1 is KGHSH and CDR2 is LQKENI in the germline V gene. Losses at the gene ends were 6 bases for V and 1 base for J; bases not matched to a gene: 13. The CDR3 consists of 17 residues. CDR3 bases: TGTGCCAGCTCGCCGGGACTAGGGAAGGAAGGCCAAGAGACCCAGTACTTC. It translates to CASSPGLGKEGQETQYF. The complete variable domain, with remaining parts taken from reference TRBV18 and TRBJ2-5, reads NAGVMQNPRHLVRRRGQEARLRCSPMKGHSHVYWYRQLPEEGLKFMVYLQKENIIDESGMPKERFSAEFPKEGPSILRIQQVVRGDSAAYFCASSPGLGKEGQETQYFGPGTRLLVL.